These 24 T cell receptor beta chains came from one sample sequenced in a study of blood T cell repertoires in COVID-19. Method: immunoSEQ multiplex PCR; TCRdb's copy keeps in-frame clones and lacks some. This sample yields a few hundred thousand clones, of which 80% to 90% are seen a single time; less than 1.2% belongs to the top ten. The specimen was PBMCs or T cells enriched from blood (not recorded which). These receptors were collected from a young man who had recovered from COVID-19.

This chain links TRBV7-6 with TRBJ2-2; no firm D call. Germline CDR1 reads SGHVS; CDR2 reads FNYEAQ. This CDR3 comprises 17 residues. The germline V and J ends were trimmed by 5 bases and 4 bases, with 20 bases remaining between them. In DNA form, the CDR3 reads TGTGCCAGCAGCCCGCGCGGCCGCGGCACGATCACCGGGGAGCTGTTTTTT. Its translation: CASSPRGRGTITGELFF.

The CDR3 spells CASNRDREDYGYTF. The DNA of the CDR3 is TGTGCCAGCAACCGGGACAGGGAAGACTATGGCTACACCTTC. The chain combines TRBV7-9 with TRBJ1-2; 9 bases fit TRBD1. This CDR3 has 14 amino acids. Losses at the gene ends were 7 bases for V and 3 bases for J; bases not matched to a gene: 6. Germline V gene data show CDR1 as SEHNR and CDR2 as FQNEAQ (reference sequence).

The chain has TRBV4-2 and TRBJ2-3, with TRBD2 matching 8 bases. CDR3 size: 16 residues. V shed 1 base, J shed 3 bases, and the junction held 6 bases outside the gene matches. The germline CDR1 and CDR2 sequences are LGHNA and YNFKEQ. The CDR3 DNA is TGTGCCAGCAGCCAAGCCGGGACTAGAAGGACAGATACGCAGTATTTT. It codes for CASSQAGTRRTDTQYF.

V and J are TRBV7-9 and TRBJ1-2; D possibly corresponds to TRBD1 (6 bases). The CDR3 runs 16 residues. Germline CDR1 SEHNR, CDR2 FQNEAQ (reference sequence). The V gene lost 5 bases and the J gene lost 5 bases, with 21 bases spanning the gap. The CDR3 protein is CASSPRRDTRGYGYTF. Written as DNA, the CDR3 is TGTGCCAGCAGCCCACGTCGGGACACACGAGGGTATGGCTACACCTTC.

In its sample, this clone was seen many times. The chain employs TRBV6-2 or TRBV6-3 and TRBJ1-6; 8 bases align to TRBD1. The CDR3 is made up of 14 amino acids. Germline CDR1 reads MNHEY; CDR2 reads SVGEGT. The junction had 7 bases not matched to a gene; V was cut back by 2 bases and J by 13 bases. The CDR3 DNA reads as TGTGCCAGCAGTTACGCAGGGGGCGTATGGCCCCTCCACTTT. Residues: CASSYAGGVWPLHF.

Comments on this clone: The same CDR3 also results from other DNA sequences found in this sample. This chain links TRBV28 with TRBJ2-7, with a weak D call TRBD2 (5 bases). Trimming removed 6 bases at V and 2 bases at J, with 8 bases between. Per germline, CDR1 MDHEN and CDR2 SYDVKM. The CDR3 runs to 12 residues. The CDR3 sequence is CASSRGTYEQYF. As DNA, the CDR3 is TGTGCCAGCAGCCGGGGAACCTACGAGCAGTACTTC. The full variable domain, in which reference TRBV28 and TRBJ2-7 provide the parts outside the CDR3, is DVKVTQSSRYLVKRTGEKVFLECVQDMDHENMFWYRQDPGLGLRLIYFSYDVKMKEKGDIPEGYSVSREKKERFSLILESASTNQTSMYLCASSRGTYEQYFGPGTRLTVT.

The J gene is TRBJ1-2, the V gene TRBV12-3 or TRBV12-4, with 9 bases matching TRBD1. CDR3 length: 13 amino acids. The trim removed 6 bases at V and 8 bases at J, leaving 7 bases unmatched. CDR3 bases: TGTGCCAGCAGCTCACAGGGGGCGAGAGGCTACACCTTC. Amino acid sequence: CASSSQGARGYTF.

V usage is TRBV19 and J usage is TRBJ1-6, with D tentatively TRBD1 (6 bases). The V end lost 5 bases, the J end lost 7 bases, and 18 bases lay between the germline ends. The CDR3 is 16 amino acids. Germline V lookup: CDR1 LNHDA, CDR2 SQIVND (reference sequence). CDR3 protein: CASSLTGTRENSPLHF. The DNA of the CDR3 is TGTGCCAGTAGTCTTACCGGGACAAGGGAAAATTCACCCCTCCACTTT.

The chain employs TRBV7-6 and TRBJ1-3; D gene uncertain. From germline, CDR1 is SGHVS and CDR2 FNYEAQ. V shed 1 base and J shed 0 bases, with 10 bases lying between them. The CDR3 is made up of 16 amino acids. The chain's CDR3 is CASSLVGRGSGNTIYF. The CDR3 coding sequence is TGTGCCAGCAGCTTAGTAGGGCGGGGCTCTGGAAACACCATATATTTT.

The CDR3 protein is CASSSGGANTGELFF. As DNA, the CDR3 is TGTGCCAGCAGCTCTGGGGGCGCGAACACCGGGGAGCTGTTTTTT. The chain links TRBV7-3 to TRBJ2-2, with D perhaps matching TRBD1 (6 bases). From germline, CDR1 is SGHTA and CDR2 FQGTGA. Trimming pared 4 bases from V and 0 bases from J, leaving 9 bases between. This CDR3 is built from 15 residues.

The rearrangement uses TRBV6-1 and TRBJ1-6; tentative D call: TRBD1 (6 bases). In germline, CDR1 is MNHNS, CDR2 SASEGT. V was shortened by 4 bases and J by 7 bases, with 20 bases between the two germline ends. CDR3 length: 17 residues. The CDR3, as DNA: TGTGCCAGCAGTGGCTCGACAGGAGCACTGACAAATTCACCCCTCCACTTT. Translated: CASSGSTGALTNSPLHF.

The rearrangement links TRBV4-1 to TRBJ1-4; possibly TRBD1 for D (5 bases). Germline V lookup: CDR1 MGHRA, CDR2 YSYEKL. V was clipped by 8 bases and J by 5 bases, with 15 bases between them. This CDR3 has 14 residues. CDR3 in amino acids: CASSQTVQNEKLFF. CDR3 bases: TGCGCCAGCTCCCAGACAGTACAGAATGAAAAACTGTTTTTT.

The chain is built from TRBV14 and TRBJ1-2; D possibly corresponds to TRBD1 (5 bases). Germline V gene lookup returns CDR1 SGHDN and CDR2 FVKESK. There are 15 residues in the CDR3. V was pared by 4 bases and J by 0 bases, with 12 bases between. This CDR3 is CASSRGGLANYGYTF. CDR3 coding DNA: TGTGCCAGCAGCCGGGGGGGACTAGCTAACTATGGCTACACCTTC.

The chain carries TRBV9 and TRBJ2-1; 10 bases align to TRBD2. This CDR3 has 15 amino acids. V gave up 2 bases and J gave up 3 bases; unmatched junction bases: 2. Germline loops: CDR1 SGDLS, CDR2 YYNGEE. CDR3 residues: CASSVGTSVYNEQFF. In nucleotides, the CDR3 is TGTGCCAGCAGCGTCGGGACTAGCGTCTACAATGAGCAGTTCTTC.

CDR3 in amino acids: CASSPRPRGETQYF. The CDR3 region has the DNA TGTGCCAGCAGCCCTCGACCACGCGGGGAGACCCAGTACTTC. This chain connects TRBV9 to TRBJ2-5; the D gene is possibly TRBD2 (5 bases). Looked up from germline, CDR1 is SGDLS and CDR2 is YYNGEE. The CDR3 spans 14 residues. Trimming left V 4 bases short and J 5 bases short, with 15 bases between.

Concerning this clone itself: Other DNA sequences of this sample code for an identical CDR3. J is TRBJ2-7 and V is TRBV28; 7 nucleotides agree with TRBD1. Germline CDR1 reads MDHEN; CDR2 reads SYDVKM. The CDR3 loop spans 14 amino acids. V gave up 3 bases and J gave up 2 bases; unmatched junction bases: 4. The CDR3 coding sequence is TGTGCCAGCAGTTTGTGGCAGGGGGCCTACGAGCAGTACTTC. Residues: CASSLWQGAYEQYF. Full variable domain (rest looked up from reference TRBV28 and TRBJ2-7): DVKVTQSSRYLVKRTGEKVFLECVQDMDHENMFWYRQDPGLGLRLIYFSYDVKMKEKGDIPEGYSVSREKKERFSLILESASTNQTSMYLCASSLWQGAYEQYFGPGTRLTVT.

V usage is TRBV6-5 and J usage is TRBJ1-2; tentatively, D is TRBD1 (5 bases). CDR3 size: 15 residues. V was pared by 2 bases and J by 0 bases, with 10 bases between. Germline V CDR1 and CDR2: MNHEY, SVGAGI. DNA of the CDR3: TGTGCCAGCAGTTACGGGGCAGTTACTAACTATGGCTACACCTTC. Translating it yields CASSYGAVTNYGYTF.

For this clone: Other nucleotide sequences in the sample specify the same CDR3. The chain employs TRBV18 and TRBJ1-1; D ambiguous. The V end lost 2 bases, the J end lost 5 bases, and 6 bases lay between the germline ends. In germline, CDR1 is KGHSH, CDR2 LQKENI. The CDR3 is 12 amino acids. DNA for the CDR3: TGTGCCAGCTCACCATCGGGGACTGAAGCTTTCTTT. Residues: CASSPSGTEAFF.

The rearrangement joins TRBV7-9 to TRBJ2-5; TRBD2 agrees at 7 bases. The CDR3 consists of 15 residues. V gave up 5 bases and J gave up 2 bases; unmatched junction bases: 8. Germline CDR1 reads SEHNR; CDR2 reads FQNEAQ (reference sequence). The CDR3 DNA is TGTGCCAGCAGCCTAGTGGAGCGGGGACAAGAGACCCAGTACTTC. Encoded protein: CASSLVERGQETQYF.

The genes are TRBV7-3 and TRBJ1-1; no reliable D call. Germline CDR1 is SGHTA and CDR2 is FQGTGA. The V gene lost 0 bases and the J gene lost 1 base, with 6 bases spanning the gap. The CDR3 length is 14 residues. The CDR3 protein is CASSLTGPNTEAFF. The CDR3 DNA reads as TGTGCCAGCAGCTTAACGGGCCCGAACACTGAAGCTTTCTTT.

The J gene is TRBJ1-1, the V gene TRBV5-4, with a tentative D call TRBD1 (6 bases). From germline, CDR1 is SGHNT and CDR2 YYREEE (reference sequence). V was trimmed by 3 bases and J by 3 bases, leaving 15 bases between them. CDR3 length: 15 amino acids. CDR3 amino acids: CASSSGGRRDTEAFF. The CDR3 region has the DNA TGTGCCAGCAGCTCGGGGGGGCGGCGGGACACTGAAGCTTTCTTT.

Regarding this clone: This same CDR3 is encoded by further DNA sequences in the sample. The chain employs TRBV11-3 and TRBJ2-3, with 13 bases matching TRBD2. J gave up 6 bases and V 1 base, and 1 base lay outside the gene matches. The germline V gene encodes CDR1 SGHNT and CDR2 YENEEA. The CDR3 extends over 15 amino acids. CDR3 sequence (DNA): TGTGCCAGCAGCTTAGGGACTAGCGGGAGTGATACGCAGTATTTT. Protein product: CASSLGTSGSDTQYF. The full variable domain, rest sourced from reference TRBV11-3 and TRBJ2-3, is EAGVVQSPRYKIIEKKQPVAFWCNPISGHNTLYWYLQNLGQGPELLIRYENEEAVDDSQLPKDRFSAERLKGVDSTLKIQPAELGDSAVYLCASSLGTSGSDTQYFGPGTRLTVL.

This clone was seen only once. The chain couples TRBV28 to TRBJ1-2; D might be TRBD1 (6 bases). Germline CDR1 MDHEN, CDR2 SYDVKM. V lost 5 bases to trimming and J lost 3 bases, with 16 bases between them. The CDR3 sequence is 15 residues long. CDR3 residues: CASSGGGYRDYGYTF. The CDR3 DNA reads as TGTGCCAGCAGTGGGGGCGGGTACCGAGACTATGGCTACACCTTC.

In this sample, this clone turned up once. V gene TRBV28 combines with J gene TRBJ2-3; TRBD1 matches 8 bases. This CDR3 comprises 16 residues. From germline, CDR1 is MDHEN and CDR2 SYDVKM. The V segment lost 6 bases and the J segment 1 base; nucleotides outside the gene matches: 9. The DNA of the CDR3 is TGTGCCAGCAGGTCCGACAGGGGAAGAGGCACAGATACGCAGTATTTT. It codes for CASRSDRGRGTDTQYF.